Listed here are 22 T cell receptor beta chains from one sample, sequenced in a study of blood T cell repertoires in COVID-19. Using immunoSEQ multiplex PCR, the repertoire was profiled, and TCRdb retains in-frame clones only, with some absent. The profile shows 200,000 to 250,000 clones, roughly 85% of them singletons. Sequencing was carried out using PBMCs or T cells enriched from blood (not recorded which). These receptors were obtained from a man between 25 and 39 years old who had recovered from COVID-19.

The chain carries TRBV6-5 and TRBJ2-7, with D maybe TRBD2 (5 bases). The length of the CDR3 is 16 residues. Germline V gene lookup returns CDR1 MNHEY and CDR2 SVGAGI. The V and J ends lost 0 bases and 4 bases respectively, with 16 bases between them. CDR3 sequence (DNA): TGTGCCAGCAGTTACTCCGTCAGCGGATCCCTTTACGAGCAGTACTTC. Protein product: CASSYSVSGSLYEQYF.

The CDR3 region has the DNA TGTGCCTGGAGTCCAGGGGCCGGGACTGAAGCTTTCTTT. Translating it yields CAWSPGAGTEAFF. The J gene is TRBJ1-1, the V gene TRBV30, with a tentative D call TRBD1 (6 bases). Germline V gives CDR1 GTSNPN, CDR2 SVGIG (reference sequence). The CDR3 is made up of 13 amino acids. V lost 2 bases and J lost 5, with 12 bases in between.

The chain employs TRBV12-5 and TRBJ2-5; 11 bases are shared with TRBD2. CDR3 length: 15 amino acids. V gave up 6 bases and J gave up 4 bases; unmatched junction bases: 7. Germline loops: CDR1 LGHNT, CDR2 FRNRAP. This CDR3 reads CASGIFSGGGETQYF. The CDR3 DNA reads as TGTGCTAGTGGGATCTTTAGCGGGGGGGGAGAGACCCAGTACTTC.

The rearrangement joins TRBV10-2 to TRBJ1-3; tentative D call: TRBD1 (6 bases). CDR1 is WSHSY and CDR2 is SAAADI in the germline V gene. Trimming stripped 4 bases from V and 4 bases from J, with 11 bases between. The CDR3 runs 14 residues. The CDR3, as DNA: TGCGCCAGCAGTGCCCACAGGGCCGGAAACACCATATATTTT. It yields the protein CASSAHRAGNTIYF.

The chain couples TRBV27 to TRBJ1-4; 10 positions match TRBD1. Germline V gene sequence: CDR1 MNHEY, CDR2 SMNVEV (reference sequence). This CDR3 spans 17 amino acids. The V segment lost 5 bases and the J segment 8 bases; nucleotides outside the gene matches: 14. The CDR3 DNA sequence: TGTGCCAGCAGTCCCTACAACCCCGGGACAGGGGAAGAAAAACTGTTTTTT. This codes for CASSPYNPGTGEEKLFF.

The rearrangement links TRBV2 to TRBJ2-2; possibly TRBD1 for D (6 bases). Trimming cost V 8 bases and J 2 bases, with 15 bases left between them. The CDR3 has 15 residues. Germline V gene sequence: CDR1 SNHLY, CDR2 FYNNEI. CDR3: CASGPTGTNTGELFF. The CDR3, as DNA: TGTGCCAGCGGACCCACAGGGACAAACACCGGGGAGCTGTTTTTT.

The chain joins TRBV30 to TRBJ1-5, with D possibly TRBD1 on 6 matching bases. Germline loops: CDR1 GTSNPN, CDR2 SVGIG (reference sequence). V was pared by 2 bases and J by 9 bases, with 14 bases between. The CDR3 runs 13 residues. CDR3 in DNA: TGTGCCTGGAGTACCCATCAGGGGTCGCCCCAGCATTTT. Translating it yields CAWSTHQGSPQHF.

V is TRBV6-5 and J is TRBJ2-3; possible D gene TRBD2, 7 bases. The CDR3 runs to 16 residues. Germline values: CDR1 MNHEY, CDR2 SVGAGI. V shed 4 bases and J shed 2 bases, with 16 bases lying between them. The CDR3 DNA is TGTGCCAGCAGTTTGAATCTTGCGGGGGCCACAGATACGCAGTATTTT. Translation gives CASSLNLAGATDTQYF.

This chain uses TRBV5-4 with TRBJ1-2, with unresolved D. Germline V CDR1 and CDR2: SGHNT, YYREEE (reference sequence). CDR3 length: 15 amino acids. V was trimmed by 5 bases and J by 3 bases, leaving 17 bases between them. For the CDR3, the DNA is TGTGCCAGCAGGCCGCGCCGGGAAGGTGACTATGGCTACACCTTC. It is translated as CASRPRREGDYGYTF.

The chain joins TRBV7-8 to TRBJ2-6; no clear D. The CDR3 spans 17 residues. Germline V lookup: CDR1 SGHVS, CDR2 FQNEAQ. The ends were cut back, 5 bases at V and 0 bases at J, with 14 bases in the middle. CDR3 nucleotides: TGTGCCAGCAGCAGAAATGTCCCGGGCTCTGGGGCCAACGTCCTGACTTTC. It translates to CASSRNVPGSGANVLTF.

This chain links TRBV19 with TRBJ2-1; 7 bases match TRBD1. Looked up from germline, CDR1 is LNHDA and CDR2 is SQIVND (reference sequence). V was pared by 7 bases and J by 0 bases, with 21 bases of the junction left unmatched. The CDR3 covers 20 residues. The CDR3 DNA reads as TGTGCCAGTACCAATCCGGACAGGCGCCCGGTCTCAAGCTCCTACAATGAGCAGTTCTTC. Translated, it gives CASTNPDRRPVSSSYNEQFF.

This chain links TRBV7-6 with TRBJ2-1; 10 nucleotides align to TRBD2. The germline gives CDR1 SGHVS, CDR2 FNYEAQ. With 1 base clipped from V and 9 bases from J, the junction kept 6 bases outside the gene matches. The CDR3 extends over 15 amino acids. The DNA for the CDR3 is TGTGCCAGCAGCTTAGTGGCTAGCGGGGGTTCTGAGCAGTTCTTC. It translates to CASSLVASGGSEQFF.

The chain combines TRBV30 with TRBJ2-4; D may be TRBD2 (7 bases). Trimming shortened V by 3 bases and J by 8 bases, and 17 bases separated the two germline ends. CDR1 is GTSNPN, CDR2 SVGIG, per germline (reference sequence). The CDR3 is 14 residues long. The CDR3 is CAWSGGPSADIQYF. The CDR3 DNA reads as TGTGCCTGGAGCGGGGGGCCCTCCGCGGACATTCAGTACTTC.

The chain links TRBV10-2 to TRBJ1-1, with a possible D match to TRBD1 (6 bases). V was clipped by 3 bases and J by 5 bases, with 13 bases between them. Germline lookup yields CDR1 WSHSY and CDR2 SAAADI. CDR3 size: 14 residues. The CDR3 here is CASSEEGRGTEAFF. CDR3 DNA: TGCGCCAGCAGTGAAGAGGGAAGGGGGACTGAAGCTTTCTTT.

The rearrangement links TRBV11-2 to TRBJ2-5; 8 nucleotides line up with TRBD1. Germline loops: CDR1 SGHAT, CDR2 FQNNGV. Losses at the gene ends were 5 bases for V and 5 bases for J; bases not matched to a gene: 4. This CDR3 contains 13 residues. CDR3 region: CASSVDRGETQYF. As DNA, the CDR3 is TGTGCCAGCAGCGTCGACAGGGGCGAGACCCAGTACTTC. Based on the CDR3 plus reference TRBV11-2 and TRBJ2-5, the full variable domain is EAGVAQSPRYKIIEKRQSVAFWCNPISGHATLYWYQQILGQGPKLLIQFQNNGVVDDSQLPKDRFSAERLKGVDSTLKIQPAKLEDSAVYLCASSVDRGETQYFGPGTRLLVL.

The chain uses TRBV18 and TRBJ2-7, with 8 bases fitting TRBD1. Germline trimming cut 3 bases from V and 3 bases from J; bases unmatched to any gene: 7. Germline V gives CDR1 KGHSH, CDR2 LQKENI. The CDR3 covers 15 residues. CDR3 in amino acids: CASSPMKGTGYEQYF. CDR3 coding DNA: TGTGCCAGCTCACCGATGAAAGGGACAGGCTACGAGCAGTACTTC.

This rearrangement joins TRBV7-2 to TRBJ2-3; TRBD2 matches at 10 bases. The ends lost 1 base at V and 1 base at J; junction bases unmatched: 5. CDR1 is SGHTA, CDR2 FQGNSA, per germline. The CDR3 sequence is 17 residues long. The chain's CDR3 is CASSLVRLAGGTDTQYF. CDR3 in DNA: TGTGCCAGCAGCTTAGTTCGGCTAGCGGGGGGCACAGATACGCAGTATTTT.

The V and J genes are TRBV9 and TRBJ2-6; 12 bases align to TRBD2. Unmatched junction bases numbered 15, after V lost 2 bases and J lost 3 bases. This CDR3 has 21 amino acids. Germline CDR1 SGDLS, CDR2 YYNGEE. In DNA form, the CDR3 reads TGTGCCAGCAGCGTTCGGCATATTCCTAGCGGGGGGGCGTTTGGGGCCAACGTCCTGACTTTC. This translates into CASSVRHIPSGGAFGANVLTF.

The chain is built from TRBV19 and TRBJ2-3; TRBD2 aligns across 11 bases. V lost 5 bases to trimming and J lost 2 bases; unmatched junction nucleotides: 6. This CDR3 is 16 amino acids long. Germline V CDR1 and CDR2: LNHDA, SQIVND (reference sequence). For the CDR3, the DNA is TGTGCCAGTAGTGTCAGACTAGCGGGATTCACAGATACGCAGTATTTT. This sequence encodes CASSVRLAGFTDTQYF.

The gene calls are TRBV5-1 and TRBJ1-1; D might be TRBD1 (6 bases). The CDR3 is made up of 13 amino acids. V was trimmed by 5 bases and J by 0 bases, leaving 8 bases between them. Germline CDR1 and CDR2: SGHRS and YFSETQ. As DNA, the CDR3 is TGCGCCAGCAGGGACAGAATGAACACTGAAGCTTTCTTT. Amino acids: CASRDRMNTEAFF.

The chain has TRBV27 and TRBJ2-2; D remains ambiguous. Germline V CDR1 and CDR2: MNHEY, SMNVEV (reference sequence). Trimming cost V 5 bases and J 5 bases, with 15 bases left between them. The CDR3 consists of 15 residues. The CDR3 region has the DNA TGTGCCAGCAGTCACAATGAGCGAAGGACCGGGGAGCTGTTTTTT. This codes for CASSHNERRTGELFF.

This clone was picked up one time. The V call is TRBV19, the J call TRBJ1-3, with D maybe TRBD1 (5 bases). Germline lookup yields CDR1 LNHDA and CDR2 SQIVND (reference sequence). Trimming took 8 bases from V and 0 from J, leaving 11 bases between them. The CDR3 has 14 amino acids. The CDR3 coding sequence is TGTGCCAGTTCGAGTAGGGGCTCTGGAAACACCATATATTTT. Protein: CASSSRGSGNTIYF.